The T cell receptor (beta chain) under discussion was sequenced for a study of CD8+ T cells in alopecia areata. About the research overall: For the treated group, dosing was oral tofacitinib at 5 to 10 mg twice daily. For 6 to 18 months, tofacitinib was taken, and 6 months off drug followed.

It was from alopecia areata patients that lesional scalp punch biopsies and peripheral blood were collected. Sequencing used cDNA as its template, made by extracting RNA and reverse transcribing it. TCRdb's table, derived via immunoSEQ multiplex PCR, lists solely in-frame clones and lacks some. The repertoire holds fewer than 100,000 clones, with roughly 47% as singletons. CDR1 and CDR2 (germline): GTSNPN, SVGIG (reference sequence). There are 16 residues in the CDR3. With 2 bases removed from V and 6 bases from J, the gap between germline ends came to 20 bases. This sequence joins TRBV30 and TRBJ1-5; possible D gene TRBD1, 6 bases. Sequencing input: CD4+ T cells sorted from blood. The clonotype comes from a human donor with alopecia areata. CDR3: CAWSSEGGRGGQPQHF. The CDR3 nucleotides are TGTGCCTGGAGTTCCGAGGGGGGCAGAGGAGGTCAGCCCCAGCATTTT.